The count of the clone carrying this TCR beta chain is one. Original data processing: Using reference gene primer amplification, nucleated cell counts were estimated. Sequencing was performed with immunoSEQ multiplex PCR; in TCRdb, only in-frame clones are kept and a portion is missing. Clone size and the V and J calls come from that table; the DNA yielded D and trimming. Among tens of thousands of clones listed, roughly four fifths were seen once. This sample was taken from a study of blood T cell repertoires in COVID-19. Study-wide background: From the United States, Italy and Spain came samples of acute and convalescent COVID-19. PBMCs, B-cell-depleted T cells, or T cells provided the cDNA or gDNA that made up the material.

The specimen was peripheral blood. This sequence was found in a woman over 75 with acute or convalescent COVID-19.

CDR3 DNA: TGCGCCAGCAGCGAACAGGGCTACGAGCAGTACTTC. Translating gives CASSEQGYEQYF. J is TRBJ2-7 and V is TRBV5-1; maybe TRBD1 (6 bases). The CDR3 is made up of 12 amino acids. Trimming removed 4 bases at V and 3 bases at J, with 8 bases between. The germline V gene encodes CDR1 SGHRS and CDR2 YFSETQ.